Listed here are 15 T cell receptor beta chains from one sample, sequenced in a study of OX40 agonist ivuxolimab in advanced cancers. The receptor library was made with the immunoSEQ multiplex PCR assay. TCRdb mirrors the immuneACCESS table, restricted to in-frame sequences. Some clones are absent from its copies; in checked studies, under half trace to an unresolved V gene, and the reason for the others is unknown. For this sample the table gives tens of thousands of clones, of which roughly four fifths were detected only once. The ten largest clones represent approximately 5% of the sample. The sample here was CD4+ or CD8+ T cells sorted from blood, taken in a trial of the OX40 agonist ivuxolimab. These receptors were taken from an adult with an advanced solid tumor such as melanoma, head and neck, liver or kidney cancer.

The J gene is TRBJ1-1, the V gene TRBV29-1, with unresolved D. The germline V and J ends were trimmed by 3 bases and 5 bases, with 10 bases remaining between them. This CDR3 region has 12 residues. From germline, CDR1 is SQVTM and CDR2 ANQGSEA. CDR3 residues: CSVDKGPTEAFF. CDR3 DNA sequence: TGCAGCGTTGATAAGGGTCCTACTGAAGCTTTCTTT.

This sequence joins TRBV2 and TRBJ2-1; the D gene is possibly TRBD2 (5 bases). The CDR3 runs 15 residues. V was shortened by 3 bases and J by 4 bases, with 13 bases between the two germline ends. Looked up from germline, CDR1 is SNHLY and CDR2 is FYNNEI. The chain's CDR3 is CASSDTAVGYNEQFF. The CDR3 nucleotides read TGTGCCAGCAGTGATACAGCGGTAGGGTACAATGAGCAGTTCTTC.

This chain joins TRBV5-1 and TRBJ2-1; 11 bases are shared with TRBD2. Germline CDR1 reads SGHRS; CDR2 reads YFSETQ. The CDR3 covers 16 residues. Trimming took 4 bases from V and 5 from J; bases not matched to a gene: 8. The CDR3 bases are TGCGCCAGCAGCGTCCTACCGGGACTAGCGGACAATGAGCAGTTCTTC. Translation gives CASSVLPGLADNEQFF.

This chain links TRBV10-3 with TRBJ2-7; weak D call: TRBD2 (6 bases). CDR1 and CDR2 (germline): ENHRY, SYGVKD. The CDR3 covers 13 residues. The V gene lost 9 bases and the J gene lost 6 bases, with 18 bases spanning the gap. CDR3 coding DNA: TGTGCCATTAACCGCCGGGACTCGCTCGAGCAGTACTTC. It codes for CAINRRDSLEQYF.

DNA for the CDR3: TGTGCCAGCGCGGTCGAGACCCAGTACTTC. Translating it yields CASAVETQYF. The chain joins TRBV2 to TRBJ2-5; the D is unclear. Germline loops: CDR1 SNHLY, CDR2 FYNNEI. This CDR3 comprises 10 residues. V shed 8 bases and J shed 5 bases, with 6 bases lying between them.

The chain recombines TRBV7-2 with TRBJ2-1; D perhaps matches TRBD2 (6 bases). Trimming took off 5 bases at V and 6 bases at J, with 8 bases between the two ends. There are 12 residues in the CDR3. Germline V CDR1 and CDR2: SGHTA, FQGNSA. The CDR3 loop reads CASSRDFNEQFF. The DNA for the CDR3 is TGTGCCAGCAGCCGGGACTTCAATGAGCAGTTCTTC. The full variable domain, rest sourced from reference TRBV7-2 and TRBJ2-1, is GAGVSQSPSNKVTEKGKDVELRCDPISGHTALYWYRQSLGQGLEFLIYFQGNSAPDKSGLPSDRFSAERTGGSVSTLTIQRTQQEDSAVYLCASSRDFNEQFFGPGTRLTVL.

This clone was recorded a few times. The rearrangement uses TRBV5-1 and TRBJ2-7, with a weak D call TRBD1 (5 bases). The CDR3 contains 18 residues. The V and J ends lost 4 bases and 2 bases respectively, with 25 bases between them. Germline assignment: CDR1 SGHRS and CDR2 YFSETQ. Here the CDR3 DNA reads TGCGCCAGCAGCCCAAATACCGCACCATGGACAATGACCTACGAGCAGTACTTC. Its protein product is CASSPNTAPWTMTYEQYF.

This rearrangement joins TRBV28 to TRBJ1-2; TRBD1 is a possible D gene (5 bases). This CDR3 contains 14 residues. V was trimmed by 6 bases and J by 4 bases, leaving 15 bases between them. The germline V gene encodes CDR1 MDHEN and CDR2 SYDVKM. Here the CDR3 DNA reads TGTGCCAGCAGAGACTCGTCAGGGAGCTATGGCTACACCTTC. This sequence encodes CASRDSSGSYGYTF.

The chain joins TRBV6-1 to TRBJ2-7, with D unclear. V was trimmed by 2 bases and J by 2 bases, leaving 13 bases between them. CDR3 length: 15 residues. Germline V gene lookup returns CDR1 MNHNS and CDR2 SASEGT. The CDR3: CASSEQSKGAYEQYF. Here the CDR3 DNA reads TGTGCCAGCAGTGAACAGTCTAAGGGCGCCTACGAGCAGTACTTC.

The chain has TRBV5-4 and TRBJ2-3, with TRBD2 matching 8 bases. In germline, CDR1 is SGHNT, CDR2 YYREEE (reference sequence). The CDR3 contains 17 residues. J gave up 0 bases and V 0 bases, and 6 bases lay outside the gene matches. The CDR3 loop reads CASSLASGRASTDTQYF. For the CDR3, the DNA is TGTGCCAGCAGCTTGGCTTCCGGGAGGGCTAGCACAGATACGCAGTATTTT.

A few counts support this clone. The genes are TRBV19 and TRBJ1-4, with 7 bases matching TRBD1. There are 13 residues in the CDR3. V gave up 5 bases and J gave up 8 bases; unmatched junction bases: 5. From germline, CDR1 is LNHDA and CDR2 SQIVND (reference sequence). The DNA for the CDR3 is TGTGCCAGTAGTCCTGGGACAGCCGAAAAACTGTTTTTT. Protein product: CASSPGTAEKLFF.

The J gene is TRBJ1-4, the V gene TRBV6-1, with D possibly matching TRBD1 (6 bases). The CDR3 is 13 amino acids. Between the trimmed V and J ends, which lost 8 bases and 3 bases, there was a span of 10 bases. CDR1 and CDR2 from the germline V gene are MNHNS and SASEGT. This chain's CDR3 is CASGGLSNEKLFF. The CDR3 DNA reads TGTGCCAGCGGGGGGCTCTCTAATGAAAAACTGTTTTTT.

The gene calls are TRBV2 and TRBJ1-2; 7 bases fit TRBD1. Looked up from germline, CDR1 is SNHLY and CDR2 is FYNNEI. This CDR3 has 11 amino acids. With V trimmed by 11 bases and J by 2 bases, 2 bases remained unmatched. This chain's CDR3 is CAEGQNYGYTF. The DNA for the CDR3 is TGTGCCGAGGGACAGAACTATGGCTACACCTTC. The complete variable domain, with remaining parts taken from reference TRBV2 and TRBJ1-2, reads EPEVTQTPSHQVTQMGQEVILRCVPISNHLYFYWYRQILGQKVEFLVSFYNNEISEKSEIFDDQFSVERPDGSNFTLKIRSTKLEDSAMYFCAEGQNYGYTFGSGTRLTVV.

The chain combines TRBV4-2 with TRBJ1-2; the D gene is possibly TRBD1 (5 bases). The CDR3 contains 14 residues. Deletions cut 0 bases from V and 6 bases from J, with 11 bases between. The germline gives CDR1 LGHNA, CDR2 YNFKEQ. The CDR3 is CASSQDGGDDGYTF. Here the CDR3 DNA reads TGTGCCAGCAGCCAAGACGGGGGAGATGATGGCTACACCTTC.

The chain joins TRBV7-9 to TRBJ1-3; D gene uncertain. The CDR3 is 14 residues long. In germline, CDR1 is SEHNR, CDR2 FQNEAQ (reference sequence). V was clipped by 4 bases and J by 0 bases, with 7 bases between them. This CDR3 reads CASSSDGSGNTIYF. CDR3 DNA: TGTGCCAGCAGCTCGGACGGCTCTGGAAACACCATATATTTT. The entire variable domain, with the rest obtained from reference TRBV7-9 and TRBJ1-3, is as follows: DTGVSQNPRHKITKRGQNVTFRCDPISEHNRLYWYRQTLGQGPEFLTYFQNEAQLEKSRLLSDRFSAERPKGSFSTLEIQRTEQGDSAMYLCASSSDGSGNTIYFGEGSWLTVV.